The 9 T cell receptor beta chains given below trace back to one sample, sequenced in a study of blood T cell repertoires in COVID-19. Generated by immunoSEQ multiplex PCR, the TCRdb table keeps only in-frame clones and is missing some. The sample contains around 30,000 clones, around 67% of which appear only once. Sequencing was performed on peripheral blood. Receptors originate from a human donor in a cohort sampled during active COVID-19.

This clone is a singleton in its sample. CDR3 protein: CASSVGLAGGLGSYNEQFF. CDR3 in DNA: TGTGCCAGCAGCGTAGGGTTAGCGGGGGGGCTCGGCTCCTACAATGAGCAGTTCTTC. The V call is TRBV9, the J call TRBJ2-1; TRBD2 matches 11 bases. Germline assignment: CDR1 SGDLS and CDR2 YYNGEE. The CDR3 spans 19 residues. V lost 0 bases to trimming and J lost 0 bases; unmatched junction nucleotides: 8. Full variable domain (remainder filled in from reference TRBV9 and TRBJ2-1): DSGVTQTPKHLITATGQRVTLRCSPRSGDLSVYWYQQSLDQGLQFLIQYYNGEERAKGNILERFSAQQFPDLHSELNLSSLELGDSALYFCASSVGLAGGLGSYNEQFFGPGTRLTVL.

This clone was found a few times. The gene calls are TRBV18 and TRBJ2-3; D uncertain. Germline V gene data show CDR1 as KGHSH and CDR2 as LQKENI. V gave up 0 bases and J gave up 0 bases, with 16 bases separating them. The CDR3 loop spans 18 amino acids. The CDR3 spells CASSPPLSPEPSTDTQYF. The CDR3 bases are TGTGCCAGCTCACCACCGCTATCTCCGGAGCCTAGCACAGATACGCAGTATTTT.

The chain links TRBV9 to TRBJ2-5; 9 positions match TRBD2. In germline, CDR1 is SGDLS, CDR2 YYNGEE. This CDR3 has 17 residues. Trimming took 0 bases from V and 5 from J; bases not matched to a gene: 11. CDR3 in DNA: TGTGCCAGCAGCGTAGGGAAAGTTAGCGGGGGCAGGGAGACCCAGTACTTC. The encoded protein is CASSVGKVSGGRETQYF.

The chain is built from TRBV27 and TRBJ2-3; maybe TRBD2 (7 bases). CDR3 length: 15 residues. The germline V gene encodes CDR1 MNHEY and CDR2 SMNVEV (reference sequence). Trimming took off 7 bases at V and 0 bases at J, with 14 bases between the two ends. The CDR3 here is CASTDGGPSTDTQYF. The CDR3 nucleotides read TGTGCCAGCACCGACGGGGGGCCCAGCACAGATACGCAGTATTTT.

The rearrangement links TRBV12-5 to TRBJ1-6, with D possibly TRBD1 on 5 matching bases. The germline CDR1 and CDR2 sequences are LGHNT and FRNRAP. The CDR3 extends over 12 amino acids. V gave up 6 bases and J gave up 5 bases, with 5 bases separating them. The CDR3, as DNA: TGTGCTAGTGGCAGGGATAATTCACCCCTCCACTTT. Translated, it gives CASGRDNSPLHF.

J is TRBJ2-2 and V is TRBV6-5, with 7 nucleotides matching TRBD1. Germline V gene sequence: CDR1 MNHEY, CDR2 SVGAGI. This CDR3 is built from 13 residues. The junction had 1 base not matched to a gene; V was cut back by 5 bases and J by 4 bases. The CDR3 reads CASSRTGTGELFF. CDR3 coding DNA: TGTGCCAGCAGTCGGACAGGCACCGGGGAGCTGTTTTTT.

The chain is built from TRBV29-1 and TRBJ2-2, with no clear D. This CDR3 is built from 14 residues. Germline CDR1 and CDR2: SQVTM and ANQGSEA. Between the trimmed V and J ends, which lost 2 bases and 5 bases, there was a span of 12 bases. The DNA for the CDR3 is TGCAGCGTTGAAACTGGGCTCCTGACCGGGGAGCTGTTTTTT. This codes for CSVETGLLTGELFF.

The chain carries TRBV30 and TRBJ1-5, with a possible D match to TRBD1 (5 bases). Germline V gene data show CDR1 as GTSNPN and CDR2 as SVGIG (reference sequence). The CDR3 sequence is 14 residues long. Trimming took 3 bases from V and 5 from J, leaving 14 bases between them. The CDR3 nucleotides read TGTGCCTGGAGCCAGGGTTTTTCGGATCAGCCCCAGCATTTT. Translating it yields CAWSQGFSDQPQHF.

This chain uses TRBV18 with TRBJ2-2, with TRBD2 matching 12 bases. This CDR3 has 18 residues. Germline V gene lookup returns CDR1 KGHSH and CDR2 LQKENI. V was clipped by 3 bases and J by 2 bases; unmatched bases: 7. CDR3 nucleotides: TGTGCCAGCTCACCGGCAGGACTAGCGGGATCTAACACCGGGGAGCTGTTTTTT. Its translation is CASSPAGLAGSNTGELFF.